This T cell receptor (beta chain) derives from a study of CD8 T cells in ankylosing spondylitis. Regarding the study as a whole: Researchers reportedly found disease-linked clones significantly enriched in matched ankylosing spondylitis synovial fluid.

This CDR3 is 18 amino acids long. CDR1 MDHEN and CDR2 SYDVKM come from the germline V gene. After removal of 8 bases from V and 5 bases from J, the junction contained 23 bases not matched to a gene. A quantitative 5'-RACE method, one with molecular barcodes, was used to make TCR beta libraries. Each CDR3 protein is one row after TCRdb ran MiXCR on the 5' RACE reads. The sample lists 250,000 to 400,000 distinct CDR3 sequences, roughly 10% occurring once. A word on this clonotype: What it binds is unknown.

This sequence joins TRBV28 and TRBJ2-7; 8 positions agree with TRBD1. Material for sequencing was blood, either unsorted or a sorted T cell fraction (not recorded which). This receptor was obtained from a female donor with ankylosing spondylitis or in good health (not recorded which). The CDR3 loop is CASRLRTGSIFSVDEQYF. In nucleotides, the CDR3 is TGTGCCAGCCGTCTTCGGACAGGGAGTATCTTCTCGGTGGACGAGCAGTACTTC.